The clone carrying this T cell receptor beta chain was counted between two and nine times. This sample was taken from a study of CD8 T cells in ankylosing spondylitis. TCRdb re-called the 5' RACE reads through MiXCR, storing one row per CDR3 protein. The sample consists of about 130,000 distinct CDR3 sequences, 7% of them appearing once. Deletions cut 1 base from V and 3 bases from J, with 13 bases between. The CDR3 sequence is 15 residues long. Germline CDR1 is SGHKS and CDR2 is YYEKEE (reference sequence). The sequencing sample was made of blood, either unsorted or a sorted T cell fraction (not recorded which). This chain connects TRBV5-5 to TRBJ1-1, with D perhaps TRBD1 (5 bases). The source of this sequence is a male donor with ankylosing spondylitis or in good health (not recorded which). This CDR3 reads CASSLTPGRYTEAFF. The CDR3 region has the DNA TGTGCCAGCAGCTTGACTCCAGGGAGATACACTGAAGCTTTCTTT.